Below are 27 T cell receptor beta chains sequenced from a single sample in a study of T cells after yellow fever vaccination. TCRdb analysed the 5' RACE reads with MiXCR anew, one entry per CDR3 protein. This table holds a few hundred thousand distinct CDR3 sequences, about 12% found once. The source material was CD4+ T cells sorted from PBMCs, sampled 15 days after the yellow fever booster vaccination. These TCRs come from a man between 18 and 35 years old who received the YFV17D yellow fever vaccine.

V is TRBV12-3 or TRBV12-4 and J is TRBJ1-6, with D tentatively TRBD1 (6 bases). The CDR3 extends over 16 amino acids. Deletions cut 6 bases from V and 5 bases from J, with 17 bases between. The DNA of the CDR3 is TGTGCCAGCAGCCGGACAGTGGGAACCCATAATTCACCCCTCCACTTT. Translation gives CASSRTVGTHNSPLHF.

This clonotype was found a few times. CDR3 nucleotide sequence: TGTGCCAGCAGCGTGACGAACGGAGAGACCCAGTACTTC. Translating it yields CASSVTNGETQYF. The genes are TRBV9 and TRBJ2-5; D not certain. V lost 2 bases and J lost 4, with 9 bases in between. The CDR3 extends over 13 amino acids. Germline lookup yields CDR1 SGDLS and CDR2 YYNGEE.

The rearrangement links TRBV29-1 to TRBJ1-3; D not resolved. Trimming took 0 bases from V and 6 from J, leaving 6 bases between them. This CDR3 spans 12 amino acids. Germline V gene lookup returns CDR1 SQVTM and CDR2 ANQGSEA. This CDR3 is CSVEEDVNTIYF. CDR3 nucleotide sequence: TGCAGCGTTGAAGAGGACGTAAACACCATATATTTT.

This clonotype was found a few times. The V gene is TRBV2, the J gene TRBJ2-7, with TRBD2 identical over 7 bases. Germline V gene sequence: CDR1 SNHLY, CDR2 FYNNEI. The V and J ends lost 5 bases and 6 bases, in that order; junction bases with no gene match: 10. The CDR3 totals 14 residues. CDR3 coding DNA: TGTGCCAGCAGTCGTCCGACTAGCCAGGGCGAGCAGTACGTC. Translation gives CASSRPTSQGEQYV.

This chain links TRBV4-3 with TRBJ2-3; the D is unclear. Deletions cut 3 bases from V and 4 bases from J, with 11 bases between. This CDR3 comprises 14 residues. The germline CDR1 and CDR2 sequences are LGHNA and YSLEER. The chain's CDR3 is CASSHRSSSDTQYF. Here the CDR3 DNA reads TGCGCCAGCAGCCACCGTTCGTCGTCAGATACGCAGTATTTT.

This clonotype was recorded a few times. The chain carries TRBV12-5 and TRBJ2-7, with TRBD2 matching over 9 bases. This CDR3 is 15 amino acids long. With 4 bases clipped from V and 2 bases from J, the junction kept 6 bases outside the gene matches. CDR1 LGHNT and CDR2 FRNRAP come from the germline V gene. The CDR3 nucleotides read TGTGCTAGTGGTTGGTTTGCGGGGGGGCCCTACGAGCAGTACTTC. This translates into CASGWFAGGPYEQYF.

The table lists this clonotype with many counts. The rearrangement links TRBV6-5 to TRBJ2-7; a possible D gene is TRBD1 (7 bases). Germline V gene sequence: CDR1 MNHEY, CDR2 SVGAGI. The CDR3 has 15 amino acids. Deletions cut 2 bases from V and 6 bases from J, with 17 bases between. The CDR3 region has the DNA TGTGCCAGCAGTTACCGGGTGTCAGGGGGGCGCGAGCAGTACTTC. Protein product: CASSYRVSGGREQYF.

This clonotype turned up a few times. The V call is TRBV15, the J call TRBJ1-1; 7 nucleotides align to TRBD1. The junction had 5 bases not matched to a gene; V was cut back by 3 bases and J by 1 base. This CDR3 region has 15 residues. Germline V gene sequence: CDR1 LNHNV, CDR2 YYDKDF (reference sequence). The CDR3 DNA reads as TGTGCCACCAGCAGTAGCCGACAGGGGAACACTGAAGCTTTCTTT. This encodes CATSSSRQGNTEAFF. The complete variable domain, with remaining parts taken from reference TRBV15 and TRBJ1-1, reads DAMVIQNPRYQVTQFGKPVTLSCSQTLNHNVMYWYQQKSSQAPKLLFHYYDKDFNNEADTPDNFQSRRPNTSFCFLDIRSPGLGDTAMYLCATSSSRQGNTEAFFGQGTRLTVV.

The chain carries TRBV7-6 and TRBJ1-5; D not certain. Germline-derived CDR1 and CDR2 are SGHVS and FNYEAQ. Trimming cost V 2 bases and J 5 bases, with 10 bases left between them. The CDR3 runs 14 residues. Here the CDR3 reads CASSLRREDQPQHF. The CDR3 DNA follows: TGTGCCAGCAGCTTAAGGAGGGAAGATCAGCCCCAGCATTTT.

The chain links TRBV5-5 to TRBJ2-1; unclear D gene. Germline V gene lookup returns CDR1 SGHKS and CDR2 YYEKEE (reference sequence). The ends were cut back, 3 bases at V and 10 bases at J, with 11 bases in the middle. The CDR3 runs 12 residues. The CDR3 DNA follows: TGTGCCAGCAGCTACAGAGCCCTGGAGCAGTTCTTC. Translating it yields CASSYRALEQFF.

This clonotype was recorded many times. The chain links TRBV12-3 or TRBV12-4 to TRBJ2-1; D is uncertain. V lost 5 bases, J lost 8 bases, and 7 bases lay in between. The CDR3 sequence is 11 residues long. The CDR3 here is CASSPRDEQFF. In DNA, the CDR3 is TGTGCCAGCAGTCCACGGGATGAGCAGTTCTTC.

The chain joins TRBV12-3 or TRBV12-4 to TRBJ2-3; 10 bases match TRBD2. V trimming: 11 bases; J trimming: 5 bases; junction bases outside the gene matches: 13. This CDR3 is 15 amino acids long. The CDR3, as DNA: TGTGCCCCGACACTGGGGACTAGCGTTGGAGATACGCAGTATTTT. Translated: CAPTLGTSVGDTQYF.

A few counts support this clonotype. The chain uses TRBV4-3 and TRBJ2-3, with D unresolved. The CDR3 spans 14 residues. Trimming took off 0 bases at V and 3 bases at J, with 7 bases between the two ends. CDR1 is LGHNA and CDR2 is YSLEER in the germline V gene. The CDR3 region is CASSQDPQTDTQYF. CDR3 DNA: TGCGCCAGCAGCCAAGATCCTCAGACAGATACGCAGTATTTT.

This clonotype was recorded a few times. CDR3 sequence reads: CASSYSPGSYEQYF. The DNA of the CDR3 is TGTGCCAGCAGTTACTCACCGGGGTCCTACGAGCAGTACTTC. This chain links TRBV6-5 with TRBJ2-7; the D gene is possibly TRBD2 (5 bases). There are 14 residues in the CDR3. Germline V CDR1 and CDR2: MNHEY, SVGAGI. Trimming took off 0 bases at V and 1 base at J, with 7 bases between the two ends.

This clonotype turned up a few times. The chain recombines TRBV6-5 with TRBJ1-6; 7 bases map to TRBD1. The CDR3 spans 18 residues. Germline CDR1 and CDR2: MNHEY and SVGAGI. V trimming: 2 bases; J trimming: 7 bases; junction bases outside the gene matches: 14. CDR3 nucleotides: TGTGCCAGCAGTTACACCTTCCTCTGGGACAGCCGAAATTCACCCCTCCACTTT. Protein: CASSYTFLWDSRNSPLHF.

This clonotype was recorded a few times. This rearrangement joins TRBV5-1 to TRBJ2-2; D not certain. Trimming took 0 bases from V and 7 from J, leaving 13 bases between them. CDR1 is SGHRS and CDR2 is YFSETQ in the germline V gene. The CDR3 loop spans 15 amino acids. CDR3 sequence reads: CASSLGSGVIGELFF. The CDR3 DNA reads TGCGCCAGCAGCTTGGGTTCAGGTGTTATCGGGGAGCTGTTTTTT.

The sample holds a few counts of this clonotype. J is TRBJ2-6 and V is TRBV12-3 or TRBV12-4, with D perhaps matching TRBD2 (7 bases). Trimming left V 2 bases short and J 1 base short, with 18 bases between. CDR3 length: 19 residues. CDR3: CASSLSGGKLLSGANVLTF. The DNA for the CDR3 is TGTGCCAGCAGTTTATCGGGGGGCAAACTCCTGTCTGGGGCCAACGTCCTGACTTTC.

The chain recombines TRBV25-1 with TRBJ2-7; D uncertain. The CDR3 spans 14 residues. Germline CDR1 is MGHDK and CDR2 is SYGVNS. The V and J ends lost 4 bases and 3 bases respectively, with 13 bases between them. CDR3 sequence: CASSGLDGIYEQYF. The DNA for the CDR3 is TGTGCCAGCAGTGGGTTAGACGGAATCTACGAGCAGTACTTC.

This clonotype was found a few times. The CDR3 DNA is TGTGCCAGCAGTCGCGTGACTAGCGGGGGGACCGAGCAGTACTTC. Residues: CASSRVTSGGTEQYF. The chain combines TRBV7-9 with TRBJ2-7; 13 bases align to TRBD2. The germline gives CDR1 SEHNR, CDR2 FQNEAQ (reference sequence). V shed 6 bases, J shed 6 bases, and the junction held 8 bases outside the gene matches. This CDR3 spans 15 amino acids.

This clonotype was counted only a few times. This chain joins TRBV18 and TRBJ1-5, with D hard to call. Germline CDR1 is KGHSH and CDR2 is LQKENI. Trimming removed 3 bases from V and 5 bases from J, with 8 bases in between. The CDR3 runs 13 residues. CDR3 coding DNA: TGTGCCAGCTCACCCTATAAAGATCAGCCCCAGCATTTT. Amino acid sequence: CASSPYKDQPQHF.

This clonotype was detected many times. The chain recombines TRBV12-3 or TRBV12-4 with TRBJ2-1, with D possibly being TRBD1 (5 bases). CDR3 length: 11 residues. V dropped 1 base and J dropped 15 bases, with 10 bases sitting between them. This CDR3 is CASSLGQFPFF. DNA for the CDR3: TGTGCCAGCAGTTTAGGACAGTTCCCGTTCTTC.

The chain employs TRBV3-1 and TRBJ1-1; D is possibly TRBD1 (5 bases). Trimming took off 1 base at V and 1 base at J, with 13 bases between the two ends. CDR1 and CDR2 from the germline V gene are LGHDT and YNNKEL (reference sequence). There are 16 residues in the CDR3. The CDR3: CASSQVGDSRNTEAFF. DNA for the CDR3: TGTGCCAGCAGCCAAGTAGGTGACAGCCGGAACACTGAAGCTTTCTTT.

V usage is TRBV2 and J usage is TRBJ2-3; tentative D call: TRBD1 (6 bases). The CDR3 consists of 16 residues. Looked up from germline, CDR1 is SNHLY and CDR2 is FYNNEI. V dropped 6 bases and J dropped 1 base, with 17 bases sitting between them. Written as DNA, the CDR3 is TGTGCCAGCAGCAACCCCTGGACAGCAGGCACAGATACGCAGTATTTT. It encodes CASSNPWTAGTDTQYF.

The chain joins TRBV20-1 to TRBJ1-6; D unclear. CDR1 and CDR2 from the germline V gene are DFQATT and SNEGSKA (reference sequence). This CDR3 comprises 14 residues. The V gene lost 5 bases and the J gene lost 8 bases, with 16 bases spanning the gap. CDR3 in DNA: TGCAGTGCTCATACACTTCTCGGGGATTCACCCCTCCACTTT. It specifies CSAHTLLGDSPLHF.

The rearrangement uses TRBV4-1 and TRBJ2-7, with 13 bases that match TRBD2. With 1 base clipped from V and 5 bases from J, the junction kept 17 bases outside the gene matches. Germline V gene sequence: CDR1 MGHRA, CDR2 YSYEKL. The CDR3 is 20 residues long. In nucleotides, the CDR3 is TGCGCCAGCAGCCAAGGTCAACTGGGACTAGCGGGGACCCGGGGGAACGAGCAGTACTTC. Its protein is CASSQGQLGLAGTRGNEQYF.

This clonotype was found a few times. The rearrangement uses TRBV6-2 or TRBV6-3 and TRBJ1-5, with D possibly matching TRBD1 (5 bases). The CDR3 runs 14 residues. V gave up 2 bases and J gave up 6 bases, with 11 bases separating them. In germline, CDR1 is MNHEY, CDR2 SVGEGT. CDR3 sequence reads: CASSYGQGTQPQHF. Here the CDR3 DNA reads TGTGCCAGCAGTTACGGGCAGGGCACTCAGCCCCAGCATTTT.

This clonotype has a handful of counts. The chain carries TRBV11-1 and TRBJ1-2, with 7 bases lining up with TRBD1. V dropped 3 bases and J dropped 9; count of bases not matched to a gene: 7. The V gene's germline CDR1 is SGHAT and CDR2 FQDESV (reference sequence). The CDR3 covers 13 residues. CDR3: CASSFSQGKSYTF. DNA of the CDR3: TGTGCCAGCAGCTTCTCACAGGGGAAGAGCTACACCTTC.